Here is one TCR beta chain with its context. The sample belongs to a study of OX40 agonist ivuxolimab in advanced cancers. Overall study: Clinicians treated patients with ivuxolimab, an agonistic anti-OX40 (CD134) antibody. Every 2 weeks, patients got intravenous ivuxolimab at one of six dose levels (0.01-10 mg/kg).

Assay used: immunoSEQ multiplex PCR; TCRdb lists only in-frame clones, some missing. The table includes around 66,000 clones, approximately 90% detected once. Blood sampling took place at baseline, cycle 4 day 1, and cycle 7 day 1. The sample consisted of CD4+ or CD8+ T cells sorted from blood, taken in a trial of the OX40 agonist ivuxolimab. The clonotype comes from an adult with an advanced solid tumor such as melanoma, head and neck, liver or kidney cancer.

CDR3 region: CASSLSWGQELFF. The CDR3 region has the DNA TGTGCCAGCAGCTTATCATGGGGCCAAGAGCTGTTTTTT. This rearrangement joins TRBV7-2 to TRBJ2-2, with TRBD1 as a possible D gene (5 bases). The CDR3 sequence is 13 residues long. In germline, CDR1 is SGHTA, CDR2 FQGNSA. The germline V and J ends were trimmed by 2 bases and 11 bases, with 12 bases remaining between them.